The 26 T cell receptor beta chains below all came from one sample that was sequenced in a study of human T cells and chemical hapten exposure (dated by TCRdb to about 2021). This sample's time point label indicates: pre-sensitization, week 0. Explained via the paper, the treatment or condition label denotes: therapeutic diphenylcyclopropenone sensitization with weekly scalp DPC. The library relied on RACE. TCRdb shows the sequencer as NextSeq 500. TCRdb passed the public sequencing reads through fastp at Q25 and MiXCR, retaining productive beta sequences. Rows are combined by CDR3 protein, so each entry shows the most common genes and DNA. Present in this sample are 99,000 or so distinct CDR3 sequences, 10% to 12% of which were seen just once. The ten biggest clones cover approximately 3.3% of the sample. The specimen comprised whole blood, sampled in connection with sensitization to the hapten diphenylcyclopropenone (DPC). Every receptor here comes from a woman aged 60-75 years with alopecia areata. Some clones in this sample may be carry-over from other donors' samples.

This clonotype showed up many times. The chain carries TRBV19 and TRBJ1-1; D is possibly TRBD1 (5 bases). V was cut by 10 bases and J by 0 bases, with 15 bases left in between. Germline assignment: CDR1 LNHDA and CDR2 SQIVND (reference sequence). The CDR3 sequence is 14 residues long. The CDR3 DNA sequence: TGTGCCACCTCGAGAGGGGATTTGAACACTGAAGCTTTCTTT. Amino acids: CATSRGDLNTEAFF.

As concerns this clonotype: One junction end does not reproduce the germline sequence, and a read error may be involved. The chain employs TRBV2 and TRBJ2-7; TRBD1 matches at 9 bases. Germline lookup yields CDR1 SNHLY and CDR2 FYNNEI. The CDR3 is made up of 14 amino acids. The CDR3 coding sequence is TGTGTCAGCAGGAACCCGGGACAGGGATACGAGCAGTACTTC. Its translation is CVSRNPGQGYEQYF.

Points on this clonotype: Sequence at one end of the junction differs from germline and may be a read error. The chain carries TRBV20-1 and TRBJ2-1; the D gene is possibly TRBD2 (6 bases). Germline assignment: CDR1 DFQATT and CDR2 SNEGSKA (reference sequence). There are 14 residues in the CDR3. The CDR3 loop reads CSAGLAGTYNEQSF. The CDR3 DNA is TGCAGTGCTGGGCTGGCGGGAACCTACAATGAGCAGTCCTTC.

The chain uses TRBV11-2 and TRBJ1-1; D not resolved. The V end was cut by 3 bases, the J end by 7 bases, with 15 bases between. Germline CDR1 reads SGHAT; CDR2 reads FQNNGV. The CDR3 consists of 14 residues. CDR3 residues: CASSFTRGGVEAFF. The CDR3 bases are TGTGCCAGCAGCTTCACTCGGGGAGGTGTTGAAGCTTTCTTT. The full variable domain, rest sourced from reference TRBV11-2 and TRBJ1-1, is EAGVAQSPRYKIIEKRQSVAFWCNPISGHATLYWYQQILGQGPKLLIQFQNNGVVDDSQLPKDRFSAERLKGVDSTLKIQPAKLEDSAVYLCASSFTRGGVEAFFGQGTRLTVV.

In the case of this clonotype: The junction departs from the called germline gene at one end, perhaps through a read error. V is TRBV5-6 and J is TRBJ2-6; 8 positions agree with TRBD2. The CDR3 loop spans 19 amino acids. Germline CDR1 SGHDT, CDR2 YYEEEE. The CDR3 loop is CASSPGGRPSISGADVLTF. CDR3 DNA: TGTGCCAGCAGCCCCGGCGGGAGGCCCTCGATCTCTGGGGCCGACGTCCTGACTTTC.

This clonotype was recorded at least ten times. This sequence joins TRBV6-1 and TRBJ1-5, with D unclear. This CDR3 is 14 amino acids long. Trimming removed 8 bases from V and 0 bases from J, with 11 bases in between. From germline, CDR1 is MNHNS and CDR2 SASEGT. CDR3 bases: TGTGCCAGCCGACTCAGGAGTAGCAATCAGCCCCAGCATTTT. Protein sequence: CASRLRSSNQPQHF.

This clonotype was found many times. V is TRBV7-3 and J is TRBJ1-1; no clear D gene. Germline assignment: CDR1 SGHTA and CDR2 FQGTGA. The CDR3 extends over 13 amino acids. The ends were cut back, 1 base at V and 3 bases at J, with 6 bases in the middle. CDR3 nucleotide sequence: TGTGCCAGCAGCTTAAATAGCGACACTGAAGCTTTCTTT. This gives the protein CASSLNSDTEAFF.

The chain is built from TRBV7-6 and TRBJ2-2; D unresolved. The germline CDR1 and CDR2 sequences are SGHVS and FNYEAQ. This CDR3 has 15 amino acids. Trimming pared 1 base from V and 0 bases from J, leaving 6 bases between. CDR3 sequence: CASSLEGANTGELFF. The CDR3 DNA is TGTGCCAGCAGCTTAGAAGGCGCGAACACCGGGGAGCTGTTTTTT.

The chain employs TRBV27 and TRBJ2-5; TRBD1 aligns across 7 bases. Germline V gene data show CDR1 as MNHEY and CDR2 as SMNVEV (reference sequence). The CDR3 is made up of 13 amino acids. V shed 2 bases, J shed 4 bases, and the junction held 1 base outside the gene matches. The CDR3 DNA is TGTGCCAGCAGTTTAAGGGACAGAGAGACCCAGTACTTC. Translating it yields CASSLRDRETQYF.

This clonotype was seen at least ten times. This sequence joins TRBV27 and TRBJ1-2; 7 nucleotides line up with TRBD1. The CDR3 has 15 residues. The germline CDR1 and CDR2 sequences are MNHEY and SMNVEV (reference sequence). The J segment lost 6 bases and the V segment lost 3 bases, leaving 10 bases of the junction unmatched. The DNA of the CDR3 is TGTGCCAGCAGTTTCCAGGGGGGAGGAATGGATGGCTACACCTTC. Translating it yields CASSFQGGGMDGYTF.

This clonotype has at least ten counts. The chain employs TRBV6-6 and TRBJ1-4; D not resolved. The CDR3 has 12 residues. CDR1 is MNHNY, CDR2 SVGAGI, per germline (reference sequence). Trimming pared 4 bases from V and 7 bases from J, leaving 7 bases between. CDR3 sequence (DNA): TGTGCCAGCAGTTTCGGGCCTGAAAAACTGTTTTTT. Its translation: CASSFGPEKLFF.

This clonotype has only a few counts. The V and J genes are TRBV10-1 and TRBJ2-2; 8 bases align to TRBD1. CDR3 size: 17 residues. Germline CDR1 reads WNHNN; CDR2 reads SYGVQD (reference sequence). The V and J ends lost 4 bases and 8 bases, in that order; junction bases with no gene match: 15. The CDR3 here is CASSAQGASGSPGELFF. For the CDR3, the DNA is TGCGCCAGCAGTGCTCAGGGGGCCAGCGGATCACCGGGGGAGCTGTTTTTT.

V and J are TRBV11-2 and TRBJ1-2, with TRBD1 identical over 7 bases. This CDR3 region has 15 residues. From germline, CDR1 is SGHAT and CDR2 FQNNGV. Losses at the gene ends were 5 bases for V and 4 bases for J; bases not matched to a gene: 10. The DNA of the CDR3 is TGTGCCAGCAGCCTGGAGGGGGCGTACAGCTATGGCTACACCTTC. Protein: CASSLEGAYSYGYTF.

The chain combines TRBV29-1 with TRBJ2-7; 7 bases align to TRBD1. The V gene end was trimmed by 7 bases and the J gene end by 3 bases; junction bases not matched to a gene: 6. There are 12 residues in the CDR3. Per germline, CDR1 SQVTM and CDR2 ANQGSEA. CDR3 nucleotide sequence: TGCAGCGGCACGGACAGGAGCTACGAGCAGTACTTC. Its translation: CSGTDRSYEQYF.

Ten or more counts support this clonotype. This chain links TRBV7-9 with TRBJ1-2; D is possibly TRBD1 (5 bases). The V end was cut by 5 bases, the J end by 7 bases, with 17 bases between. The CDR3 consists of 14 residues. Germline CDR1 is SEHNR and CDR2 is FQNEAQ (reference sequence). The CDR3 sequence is CASSPQGELLGYTF. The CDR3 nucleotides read TGTGCCAGCAGCCCCCAGGGAGAACTACTTGGCTACACCTTC. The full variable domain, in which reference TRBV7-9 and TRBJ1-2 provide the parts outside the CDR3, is DTGVSQNPRHKITKRGQNVTFRCDPISEHNRLYWYRQTLGQGPEFLTYFQNEAQLEKSRLLSDRFSAERPKGSFSTLEIQRTEQGDSAMYLCASSPQGELLGYTFGSGTRLTVV.

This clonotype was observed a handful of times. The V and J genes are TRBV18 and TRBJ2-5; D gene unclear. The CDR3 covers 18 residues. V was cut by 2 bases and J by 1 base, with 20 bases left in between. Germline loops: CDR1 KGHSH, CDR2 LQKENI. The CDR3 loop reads CASSPFDTPVMSQETQYF. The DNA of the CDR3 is TGTGCCAGCTCACCATTCGATACCCCGGTAATGAGCCAAGAGACCCAGTACTTC.

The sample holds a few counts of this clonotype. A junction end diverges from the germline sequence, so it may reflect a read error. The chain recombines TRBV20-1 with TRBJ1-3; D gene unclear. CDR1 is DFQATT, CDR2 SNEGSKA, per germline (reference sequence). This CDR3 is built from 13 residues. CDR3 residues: CSASWGSENTIYF. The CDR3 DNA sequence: TGCAGTGCGAGTTGGGGTTCTGAAAACACCATATATTTT.

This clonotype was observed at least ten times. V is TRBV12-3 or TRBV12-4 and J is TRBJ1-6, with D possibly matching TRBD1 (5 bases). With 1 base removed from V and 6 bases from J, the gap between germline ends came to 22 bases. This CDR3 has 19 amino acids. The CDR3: CASSLEGRPRGQVNSPLHF. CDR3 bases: TGTGCCAGCAGTTTAGAGGGGAGACCGCGAGGACAAGTTAATTCACCCCTCCACTTT.

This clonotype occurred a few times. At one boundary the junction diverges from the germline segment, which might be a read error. The CDR3 is CASSLTVQGNTGELFF. DNA for the CDR3: TGTGCCAGCAGCCTAACTGTACAGGGGAACACCGGGGAGCTGTTTTTT. The chain is built from TRBV7-3 and TRBJ2-2, with D perhaps TRBD1 (6 bases). The V gene's germline CDR1 is SGHTA and CDR2 FQGTGA. This CDR3 is built from 16 residues. The full variable domain, rest sourced from reference TRBV7-3 and TRBJ2-2, is GAGVSQTPSNKVTEKGKYVELRCDPISGHTALYWYRQSLGQGPEFLIYFQGTGAADDSGLPNDRFFAVRPEGSVSTLKIQRTERGDSAVYLCASSLTVQGNTGELFFGEGSRLTVL.

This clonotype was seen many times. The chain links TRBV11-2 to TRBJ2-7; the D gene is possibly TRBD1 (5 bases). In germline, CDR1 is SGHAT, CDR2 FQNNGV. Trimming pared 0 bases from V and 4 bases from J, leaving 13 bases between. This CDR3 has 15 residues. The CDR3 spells CASSLEAGLTYEQYF. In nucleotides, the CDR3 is TGTGCCAGCAGCTTAGAAGCAGGGTTAACATACGAGCAGTACTTC. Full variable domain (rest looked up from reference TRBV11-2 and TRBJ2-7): EAGVAQSPRYKIIEKRQSVAFWCNPISGHATLYWYQQILGQGPKLLIQFQNNGVVDDSQLPKDRFSAERLKGVDSTLKIQPAKLEDSAVYLCASSLEAGLTYEQYFGPGTRLTVT.

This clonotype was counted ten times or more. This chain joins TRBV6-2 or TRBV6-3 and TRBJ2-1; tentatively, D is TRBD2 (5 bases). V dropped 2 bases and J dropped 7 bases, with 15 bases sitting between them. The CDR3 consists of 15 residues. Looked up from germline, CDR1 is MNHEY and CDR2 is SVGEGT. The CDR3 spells CASSYLAGLGNEQFF. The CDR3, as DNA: TGTGCCAGCAGTTACCTAGCAGGCCTAGGGAATGAGCAGTTCTTC.

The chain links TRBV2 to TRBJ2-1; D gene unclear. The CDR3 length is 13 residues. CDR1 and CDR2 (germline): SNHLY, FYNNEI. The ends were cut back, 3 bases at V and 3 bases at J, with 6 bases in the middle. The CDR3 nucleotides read TGTGCCAGCAGTGAGACGGTCTACAATGAGCAGTTCTTC. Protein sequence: CASSETVYNEQFF.

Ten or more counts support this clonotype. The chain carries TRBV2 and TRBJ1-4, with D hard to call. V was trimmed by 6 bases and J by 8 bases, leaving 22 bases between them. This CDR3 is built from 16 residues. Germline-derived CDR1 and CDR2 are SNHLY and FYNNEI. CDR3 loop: CASRPLEGVVTEKLFF. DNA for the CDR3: TGTGCCAGCAGGCCTCTTGAGGGCGTGGTTACGGAAAAACTGTTTTTT.

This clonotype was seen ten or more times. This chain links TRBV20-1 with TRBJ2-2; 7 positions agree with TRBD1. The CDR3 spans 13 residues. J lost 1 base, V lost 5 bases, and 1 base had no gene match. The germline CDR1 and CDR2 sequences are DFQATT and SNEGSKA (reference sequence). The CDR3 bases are TGCAGTGCTTACAGGGGGAACACCGGGGAGCTGTTTTTT. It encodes CSAYRGNTGELFF.

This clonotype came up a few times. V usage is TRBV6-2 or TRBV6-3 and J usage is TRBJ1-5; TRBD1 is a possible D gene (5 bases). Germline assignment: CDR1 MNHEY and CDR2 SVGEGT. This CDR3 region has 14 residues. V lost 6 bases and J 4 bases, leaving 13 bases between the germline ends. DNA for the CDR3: TGTGCCAGCAGCTATACGACAGAAAATCAGCCCCAGCATTTT. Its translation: CASSYTTENQPQHF.

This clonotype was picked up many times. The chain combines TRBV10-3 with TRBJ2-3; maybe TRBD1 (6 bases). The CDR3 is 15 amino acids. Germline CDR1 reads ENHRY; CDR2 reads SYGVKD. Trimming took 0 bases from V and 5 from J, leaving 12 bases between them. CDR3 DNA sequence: TGTGCCATCAGTGAGTCGAGGGGGAGTGGAGATACGCAGTATTTT. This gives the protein CAISESRGSGDTQYF.